The 20 T cell receptor beta chains below all came from one sample that was sequenced in a study of metastatic and nonmetastatic thyroid tumors. Each patient went into thyroid surgery without having received any treatment. Using MiXCR, TCRdb re-called clones from the PCR reads. Of roughly 59,000 clones in the sample, 15% to 20% were seen once. The material sequenced was blood. The receptor source for this set is a male donor with papillary thyroid cancer or a benign thyroid nodule (not recorded which). Some clones in this sample may be carry-over from other donors' samples.

This clone was detected many times. The CDR3: CASSLSPGTGAYEQYV. The CDR3 DNA sequence: TGTGCCAGCAGCTTGTCCCCCGGGACAGGGGCCTACGAGCAGTACGTC. The genes are TRBV5-8 and TRBJ2-7, with TRBD1 matching over 10 bases. CDR3 length equals 16 residues. Losses at the gene ends were 1 base for V and 2 bases for J; bases not matched to a gene: 6. Germline V lookup: CDR1 SGHTS, CDR2 YDEGEE.

This clone appeared a few times. The chain employs TRBV6-1 and TRBJ1-5, with D unresolved. The germline V gene encodes CDR1 MNHNS and CDR2 SASEGT. With 1 base removed from V and 2 bases from J, the gap between germline ends came to 12 bases. CDR3 length equals 16 residues. The CDR3 DNA follows: TGTGCCAGCAGTGAAGGGGCTGGGGTCGGCAATCAGCCCCAGCATTTT. It specifies CASSEGAGVGNQPQHF.

This clone was seen many times. The chain employs TRBV19 and TRBJ2-1, with 8 bases fitting TRBD2. CDR3 length: 16 amino acids. J was trimmed by 2 bases and V by 4 bases; bases with no gene match: 7. Germline assignment: CDR1 LNHDA and CDR2 SQIVND (reference sequence). The CDR3 nucleotides read TGTGCCAGTAGTAGGAATAGCGGGAAGCCCTACAATGAGCAGTTCTTC. It yields the protein CASSRNSGKPYNEQFF.

This clone was seen a few times. V gene TRBV10-3 combines with J gene TRBJ2-1; a possible D gene is TRBD2 (6 bases). Between the trimmed V and J ends, which lost 3 bases and 4 bases, there was a span of 13 bases. The CDR3 totals 15 residues. CDR1 and CDR2 (germline): ENHRY, SYGVKD. The DNA for the CDR3 is TGTGCCATCAGTGATAAGCGGGCTCCTTACAATGAGCAGTTCTTC. The encoded protein is CAISDKRAPYNEQFF.

This clone was counted many times. The CDR3 DNA follows: TGTGCCAGCAGCCCACAGGGGGCATCCTACAATGAGCAGTTCTTC. Residues: CASSPQGASYNEQFF. V gene TRBV9 combines with J gene TRBJ2-1, with 9 bases matching TRBD1. The CDR3 contains 15 residues. The germline gives CDR1 SGDLS, CDR2 YYNGEE. Losses at the gene ends were 4 bases for V and 1 base for J; bases not matched to a gene: 3. The entire variable domain, with the rest obtained from reference TRBV9 and TRBJ2-1, is as follows: DSGVTQTPKHLITATGQRVTLRCSPRSGDLSVYWYQQSLDQGLQFLIQYYNGEERAKGNILERFSAQQFPDLHSELNLSSLELGDSALYFCASSPQGASYNEQFFGPGTRLTVL.

As to this clone: This may stem from a read error, because a much larger clone lies one nucleotide away. J is TRBJ2-5 and V is TRBV13; 8 nucleotides agree with TRBD2. V lost 4 bases, J lost 4 bases, and 11 bases stayed unmatched. Germline-derived CDR1 and CDR2 are PRHDT and FYEKMQ (reference sequence). The CDR3 consists of 16 residues. CDR3 bases: TGTGCCAGCAGCTACGGGGTAGCGGGGTTATTAGAGACCCAGTACTTC. Translation gives CASSYGVAGLLETQYF.

Only a few counts were recorded for this clone. The rearrangement uses TRBV27 and TRBJ1-6, with 9 bases that match TRBD1. Unmatched junction bases numbered 4, after V lost 6 bases and J lost 7 bases. The CDR3 covers 14 residues. The germline CDR1 and CDR2 sequences are MNHEY and SMNVEV (reference sequence). CDR3: CASSTGGENSPLHF. CDR3 in DNA: TGTGCCAGCAGCACAGGGGGCGAGAATTCACCCCTCCACTTT.

This clone has more than one count but fewer than ten. Different DNA sequences within this sample yield the same CDR3. This chain connects TRBV10-3 to TRBJ2-3; D ambiguous. CDR1 ENHRY and CDR2 SYGVKD come from the germline V gene. CDR3 length equals 14 residues. Trimming shortened V by 5 bases and J by 6 bases, and 15 bases separated the two germline ends. The CDR3 is CAISPSGPPDTQYF. The CDR3 DNA sequence: TGTGCCATCAGTCCTTCCGGACCTCCGGATACGCAGTATTTT.

This clone was seen repeatedly, ten times or more. The J gene is TRBJ1-1, the V gene TRBV4-2; the D is unclear. CDR1 is LGHNA and CDR2 is YNFKEQ in the germline V gene. The CDR3 runs to 15 residues. Trimming stripped 0 bases from V and 2 bases from J, with 10 bases between. CDR3 protein: CASSQDGQPNTEAFF. The CDR3 coding sequence is TGTGCCAGCAGCCAAGATGGGCAGCCCAACACTGAAGCTTTCTTT.

In this sample, this clone turned up many times. V gene TRBV6-5 combines with J gene TRBJ1-1; 7 bases are shared with TRBD1. Germline trimming cut 2 bases from V and 6 bases from J; bases unmatched to any gene: 6. The V gene's germline CDR1 is MNHEY and CDR2 SVGAGI. CDR3 size: 14 residues. The CDR3 protein is CASSYADRRAEAFF. As DNA, the CDR3 is TGTGCCAGCAGTTACGCGGACAGGAGGGCTGAAGCTTTCTTT.

This clone appeared many times. The chain joins TRBV6-1 to TRBJ2-3; tentatively, D is TRBD1 (5 bases). The CDR3 contains 12 residues. Germline CDR1 and CDR2: MNHNS and SASEGT. Trimming pared 7 bases from V and 6 bases from J, leaving 11 bases between. Here the CDR3 reads CASNGQSDTQYF. CDR3 nucleotide sequence: TGTGCCAGCAACGGACAATCCGATACGCAGTATTTT.

As to this clone: Since a much larger clone is just one base distant, this may be a read error. Other DNA sequences in this sample translate to the same CDR3. This sequence joins TRBV2 and TRBJ2-1, with 10 bases lining up with TRBD2. The CDR3 spans 16 residues. J lost 3 bases, V lost 8 bases, and 10 bases had no gene match. CDR1 is SNHLY and CDR2 is FYNNEI in the germline V gene. The CDR3 sequence: CASVARSGGYYNEQFF. Here the CDR3 DNA reads TGTGCCAGCGTAGCTCGTAGCGGGGGGTACTACAATGAGCAGTTCTTC.

Many counts were recorded for this clone. The genes are TRBV11-2 and TRBJ2-7, with D possibly matching TRBD1 (5 bases). The CDR3 totals 13 residues. V was cut by 6 bases and J by 0 bases, with 9 bases left in between. CDR1 and CDR2 from the germline V gene are SGHAT and FQNNGV. The CDR3 nucleotides read TGTGCCAGCAGTCCGGACACCTCCTACGAGCAGTACGTC. It translates to CASSPDTSYEQYV.

This clone was detected many times. The rearrangement uses TRBV10-3 and TRBJ1-2; D is unresolved. There are 14 residues in the CDR3. The V end lost 8 bases, the J end lost 5 bases, and 18 bases lay between the germline ends. Germline values: CDR1 ENHRY, CDR2 SYGVKD. For the CDR3, the DNA is TGTGCCATCGCGGGTGGCACAGAAGAATATGGCTACACCTTC. Its protein product is CAIAGGTEEYGYTF.

This clone has a count of ten or more. This chain uses TRBV6-2 or TRBV6-3 with TRBJ2-7, with TRBD2 matching 14 bases. The length of the CDR3 is 16 residues. Germline-derived CDR1 and CDR2 are MNHEY and SVGEGT. V shed 6 bases and J 9 bases; nucleotides not matched to a gene: 13. CDR3 residues: CASRPTGTSGRAVQYV. The CDR3 nucleotides read TGTGCCAGCAGACCCACAGGGACTAGCGGGAGAGCAGTGCAGTACGTC.

At least ten counts were recorded for this clone. The chain combines TRBV19 with TRBJ2-1, with D tentatively TRBD2 (5 bases). CDR3 length equals 14 residues. Trimming removed 7 bases from V and 6 bases from J, with 16 bases in between. CDR1 is LNHDA and CDR2 is SQIVND in the germline V gene (reference sequence). In DNA, the CDR3 is TGTGCCAGTATCGGGTCGGGGTCGGGCAATGAGCAGTTCTTC. It translates to CASIGSGSGNEQFF.

The sample holds a few counts of this clone. The junction departs from the called germline gene at one end, perhaps through a read error. This chain connects TRBV4-1 to TRBJ1-1; no firm D call. The length of the CDR3 is 13 residues. The germline gives CDR1 MGHRA, CDR2 YSYEKL. CDR3 residues: CAGSQPTNTEAFF. The CDR3 DNA sequence: TGCGCCGGCAGCCAACCCACAAACACTGAAGCTTTCTTT.

This clone was recorded many times. The V call is TRBV5-1, the J call TRBJ2-3, with D unresolved. This CDR3 spans 13 amino acids. The V end was cut by 7 bases, the J end by 1 base, with 10 bases between. The germline CDR1 and CDR2 sequences are SGHRS and YFSETQ. In DNA form, the CDR3 reads TGCGCCAGCGGACCGGCCGGCACAGATACGCAGTATTTT. Translating gives CASGPAGTDTQYF. Combining the CDR3 with reference TRBV5-1 and TRBJ2-3 gives the whole variable domain KAGVTQTPRYLIKTRGQQVTLSCSPISGHRSVSWYQQTPGQGLQFLFEYFSETQRNKGNFPGRFSGRQFSNSRSEMNVSTLELGDSALYLCASGPAGTDTQYFGPGTRLTVL.

This clone was detected many times. The CDR3 is CASSVSGANVLTF. CDR3 coding DNA: TGTGCCAGCAGTGTGTCGGGGGCCAACGTCCTGACTTTC. The chain combines TRBV2 with TRBJ2-6; D call uncertain. The CDR3 totals 13 residues. Germline CDR1 SNHLY, CDR2 FYNNEI. V was clipped by 4 bases and J by 4 bases, with 5 bases between them.

This clone was seen repeatedly, ten times or more. This may stem from a read error, because a much larger clone lies one nucleotide away. Other DNA sequences within the sample encode an identical CDR3. The genes are TRBV30 and TRBJ1-2; the D is unclear. The ends were cut back, 3 bases at V and 8 bases at J, with 19 bases in the middle. Germline V gives CDR1 GTSNPN, CDR2 SVGIG (reference sequence). The CDR3 has 14 amino acids. CDR3 bases: TGTGCCTGGAGCGTACCTATGACGAGCCGGGGCTACACCTTC. Protein sequence: CAWSVPMTSRGYTF.